This TCR beta chain appears in the sequencing data of a study of blood T cell repertoires in COVID-19. V shed 0 bases and J shed 10 bases, with 12 bases lying between them. The CDR3 spans 14 residues. Per germline, CDR1 KGHDR and CDR2 SFDVKD. The study recruited people aged roughly 18 to 100 years across about two dozen US areas. Donors in Cohort 3 who had recovered were those with two negative PCRs, healthcare professional clearance, or resolution of their symptoms. The table came from immunoSEQ multiplex PCR; TCRdb's copy has only in-frame clones and leaves some out. The repertoire holds 130,000 to 150,000 clones, with around 86% as singletons.

The source of this sequence is a man aged 60 to 69 who had recovered from COVID-19. Sequencing used PBMCs or T cells enriched from blood (not recorded which). The chain joins TRBV24-1 to TRBJ2-1; TRBD1 is a possible D gene (5 bases). Here the CDR3 reads CATSDLSIKGEQFF. The CDR3 DNA follows: TGTGCCACCAGTGATTTGAGTATTAAGGGGGAGCAGTTCTTC.